Listed below are T cell receptor beta chains from one sample, sequenced in a study of PD-1 blockade in classical Hodgkin lymphoma. TCRdb keeps only in-frame clones here, not all; method: immunoSEQ multiplex PCR. The top ten hold about 7.8% of the sample, which has tens of thousands of clones, around 93% seen once. The source was peripheral blood mononuclear cells (PBMCs), collected at baseline. These receptor sequences come from a human donor with classical Hodgkin lymphoma. Each CDR3 is given with its conserved first and last residue. A D gene is named only where the DNA matches it firmly. A clone size is listed for some rows: how often the clone was seen (once, few, many), or a class if it is expanded.

J gene	D gene	clone size	V gene	CDR3 DNA	CDR3 protein
TRBJ2-1	TRBD2	-	TRBV9	TGTGCCAGCAGCTCCCAAGCGGGGGGTTACAATGAGCAGTTCTTC	CASSSQAGGYNEQFF
TRBJ2-1	-	-	TRBV6-5	TGTGCCAGCAGTGCCCCCGGGGCTAGCACCAATGAGCAGTTCTTC	CASSAPGASTNEQFF
TRBJ2-1	TRBD1	few	TRBV2	TGTGCCAGCAAGCGTGGGACAGGGGCCTCCAATGAGCAGTTCTTC	CASKRGTGASNEQFF
TRBJ2-7	TRBD2	-	TRBV6-5	TGTGCCAGCAGTTCGGCCCGGGAGGACGAGCAGTACTTC	CASSSAREDEQYF
TRBJ1-1	TRBD1	-	TRBV19	TGTGCCAGTAGTCCGAGGCGACCGTCTGACAGGGCAAGGGGTACTGAAGCTTTCTTT	CASSPRRPSDRARGTEAFF
TRBJ1-1	-	-	TRBV7-3	TGTGCCAGCAGCTCACCCTTAAACGAGGGGGGTGAGGGAGCTTTCTTT	CASSSPLNEGGEGAFF
TRBJ2-2	-	-	TRBV9	TGTGCCAGCAGCGTAGGCAGCGGGAACACCGGGGAGCTGTTTTTT	CASSVGSGNTGELFF
TRBJ1-2	-	-	TRBV25-1	TGTGCCAGCAGTGAGGGCTTATCGGACTACACCTTC	CASSEGLSDYTF
TRBJ2-3	-	-	TRBV19	TGTGCCAGTAGTCGTACAGATTACGGCCCAGATACGCAGTATTTT	CASSRTDYGPDTQYF
TRBJ2-1	TRBD1	-	TRBV5-6	TGTGCCAGCAGCTTGGGTCGGGACAGCATCTACAATGAGCAGTTCTTC	CASSLGRDSIYNEQFF
TRBJ2-5	-	-	TRBV11-2	TGTGCCAGCAGCCGCAGGGTTTTGGAGACCCAGTACTTC	CASSRRVLETQYF
TRBJ2-1	TRBD1	-	TRBV6-1	TGTGCCAGCACTGAAGGAGGACAGGGCTACAATGAGCAGTTCTTC	CASTEGGQGYNEQFF
TRBJ2-3	-	-	TRBV9	TGTGCCAGCAGCCCACGGGGTTGGTCTAGCACAGATACGCAGTATTTT	CASSPRGWSSTDTQYF
TRBJ2-1	-	-	TRBV6-5	TGTGCCAGCAGTTACGAGAGCGGAGCGGTTAATGAGCAGTTCTTC	CASSYESGAVNEQFF
TRBJ1-4	TRBD1	-	TRBV7-9	TGTGCCAGCAGCTTAGGGACAGGGAAAAATGAAAAACTGTTTTTT	CASSLGTGKNEKLFF
TRBJ1-5	TRBD1	-	TRBV27	TGTGCCAGCAGCTCGGGACAGTCAGGGCAGCCCCAGCATTTT	CASSSGQSGQPQHF
TRBJ1-1	TRBD1	once	TRBV7-9	TGTGCCAGCAGCTCGAACCGGCAGGGGGCGAACACTGAAGCTTTCTTT	CASSSNRQGANTEAFF
TRBJ2-6	-	once	TRBV10-3	TGTGCCATCAGCCAGACCGGAGTCTCCTCTGGGGCCAACGTCCTGACTTTC	CAISQTGVSSGANVLTF
TRBJ2-5	-	-	TRBV9	TGTGCCAGCAGCGGGTGGGGGGCCCAAGAGACCCAGTACTTC	CASSGWGAQETQYF
TRBJ2-1	TRBD2	-	TRBV29-1	TGCTCCGCGGGAGGTGGGGACAATGAGCAGTTCTTC	CSAGGGDNEQFF
TRBJ2-2	-	-	TRBV7-9	TGTGCCAGCGGACAGCAGGGAGTGACCGGGGAGCTGTTTTTT	CASGQQGVTGELFF
TRBJ2-5	TRBD2	-	TRBV9	TGTGCCAGCAGCGTTTCGTGGCTAGCGGGGGCCACCCAAGAGACCCAGTACTTC	CASSVSWLAGATQETQYF
TRBJ2-1	TRBD2	-	TRBV10-2	TGCGCCAGCAGTCACAGGGAGGCGCCCGGACTAGCGGCGAAGGATGAGCAGTTCTTC	CASSHREAPGLAAKDEQFF
TRBJ1-2	-	-	TRBV19	TGTGCCAGTAGTTCCCCCCGGACGGAGGTTTATGGCTACACCTTC	CASSSPRTEVYGYTF
TRBJ2-3	-	once	TRBV28	TGTGCCAGCAGTTGGGAAGGGTTCACAGATACGCAGTATTTT	CASSWEGFTDTQYF
TRBJ1-4	TRBD1	-	TRBV14	TGTGCCAGCAGCCAAGATCTTGGAGGGGGCAGGGAAAAACTGTTTTTT	CASSQDLGGGREKLFF